A selection of T cell receptor beta chains follows, all from one sample in a study of T cell repertoires in aging, cancer and after chemotherapy. TCRdb re-derived calls from the multiplex PCR reads in MiXCR, one entry per CDR3 protein. This sample has some 4,900 distinct CDR3 sequences, with 25% to 30% found just once. The sample consisted of blood. Receptors originate from a human donor in good health. Both conserved end residues are part of each CDR3. A D gene is named only where the DNA matches it firmly. For some rows the clone size is stated as once, few or many, or as a class when expanded; others skip it.

D gene	V gene	J gene	clone size	CDR3 protein	CDR3 DNA
TRBD2	TRBV5-1	TRBJ2-1	-	CASSLAPGLASYNEQFF	TGCGCCAGCAGCTTGGCACCGGGACTAGCGAGCTACAATGAGCAGTTCTTC
-	TRBV4-1	TRBJ1-3	-	CASSQDGPTGSGNTIYF	TGCGCCAGCAGCCAAGATGGACCGACGGGCTCTGGAAACACCATATATTTT
-	TRBV27	TRBJ2-5	few	CATLWLETQYF	TGTGCCACCCTTTGGTTAGAGACCCAGTACTTC
-	TRBV28	TRBJ1-5	few	CASSPGQRNQPQHF	TGTGCCAGCAGTCCCGGACAGCGCAATCAGCCCCAGCATTTT
TRBD1	TRBV12-3/TRBV12-4	TRBJ1-3	medium-sized	CASSSTGVGNTIYF	TGTGCCAGCAGCTCCACAGGGGTAGGAAACACCATATATTTT
-	TRBV7-9	TRBJ2-1	few	CASSLVGFSYNEQFF	TGTGCCAGCAGCTTAGTGGGCTTCTCCTACAATGAGCAGTTCTTC
-	TRBV30	TRBJ1-6	medium-sized	CAWTRSSLYSPLHF	TGTGCCTGGACAAGAAGTTCGCTCTATTCACCCCTCCACTTT
TRBD2	TRBV5-4	TRBJ2-5	medium-sized	CASRMGLAVPETQYF	TGTGCCAGCAGGATGGGACTAGCGGTCCCAGAGACCCAGTACTTC
TRBD2	TRBV7-6	TRBJ2-5	few	CASSLGASGSWQETQYF	TGTGCCAGCAGCTTAGGGGCTAGCGGGAGTTGGCAAGAGACCCAGTACTTC
TRBD1	TRBV6-5	TRBJ1-1	-	CASSLSPGTGLPAFF	TGTGCCAGCAGTTTAAGTCCCGGGACAGGGCTCCCAGCTTTCTTT
-	TRBV2	TRBJ1-1	-	CASKHGETEAFF	TGTGCCAGCAAACACGGAGAGACTGAAGCTTTCTTT
TRBD1	TRBV5-6	TRBJ1-5	-	CASSWSGAGGYSNQPQHF	TGTGCCAGCAGCTGGAGTGGAGCAGGGGGCTATAGCAATCAGCCCCAGCATTTT
-	TRBV28	TRBJ1-2	-	CASSPPNNYGYTF	TGTGCCAGCAGTCCCCCCAATAACTATGGCTACACCTTC
-	TRBV11-2	TRBJ2-5	few	CASSPADTGRLETQYF	TGTGCCAGCAGCCCAGCCGACACAGGGAGGTTAGAGACCCAGTACTTC
-	TRBV5-1	TRBJ2-3	-	CASSLGGSRDTQYF	TGCGCCAGCAGCTTAGGAGGGAGTAGGGATACGCAGTATTTT
TRBD2	TRBV29-1	TRBJ2-7	medium-sized	CSVLPSGDSYEQYF	TGCAGCGTTCTCCCTAGCGGGGACTCCTACGAGCAGTACTTC
-	TRBV19	TRBJ1-1	medium-sized	CASSSGGGNTEAFF	TGTGCCAGTAGTTCCGGGGGGGGGAACACTGAAGCTTTCTTT
-	TRBV9	TRBJ2-1	-	CASSGPGTRGFNEQFF	TGTGCCAGCAGCGGACCCGGGACTCGGGGATTCAATGAGCAGTTCTTC
-	TRBV19	TRBJ2-1	medium-sized	CASSKLEEQYNEQFF	TGTGCCAGTAGTAAGCTTGAGGAACAGTACAATGAGCAGTTCTTC
-	TRBV28	TRBJ1-1	-	CASSFRGGAGNTEAFF	TGTGCCAGCAGTTTTCGCGGGGGCGCTGGGAACACTGAAGCTTTCTTT
-	TRBV15	TRBJ1-3	medium-sized	CATSDRTWDTIYF	TGTGCCACCTCCGATCGAACTTGGGACACCATATATTTT
-	TRBV6-6	TRBJ2-2	medium-sized	CASRSRTTPNTGELFF	TGTGCCAGCAGATCCCGGACAACTCCGAACACCGGGGAGCTGTTTTTT